One and the same sample provided the 25 T cell receptor beta chains below, sequenced in a study of T cell responses to AZD1222 COVID-19 vaccine. Repertoires were generated with immunoSEQ multiplex PCR, while TCRdb's copy carries only in-frame clones and drops some. The sample contains 180,000 or so clones, approximately 90% of which appear only once. The sequencing used peripheral blood, collected 28 days after the second AZD1222 dose. These receptor sequences come from an adult who received the AZD1222 COVID-19 vaccine.

This rearrangement joins TRBV7-2 to TRBJ2-1; tentatively, D is TRBD1 (5 bases). Trimming removed 4 bases from V and 4 bases from J, with 8 bases in between. Per the germline V gene, CDR1 is SGHTA and CDR2 is FQGNSA. The CDR3 contains 13 residues. CDR3 DNA: TGTGCCAGCAGCTCCGGACATTACAATGAGCAGTTCTTC. Encoded protein: CASSSGHYNEQFF.

This chain connects TRBV13 to TRBJ2-7; D unclear. Deletions cut 2 bases from V and 5 bases from J, with 13 bases between. The CDR3 sequence is 14 residues long. Germline CDR1 reads PRHDT; CDR2 reads FYEKMQ (reference sequence). DNA of the CDR3: TGTGCCAGCAGCTTACCTAGTGTGATCGACGAGCAGTACTTC. It encodes CASSLPSVIDEQYF.

The rearrangement joins TRBV13 to TRBJ2-7; D not resolved. CDR1 is PRHDT and CDR2 is FYEKMQ in the germline V gene (reference sequence). V gave up 2 bases and J gave up 0 bases, with 14 bases separating them. The CDR3 is 16 residues long. The CDR3, as DNA: TGTGCCAGCAGCTTAAGAAGCGCAGGCGACTCCTACGAGCAGTACTTC. Translation: CASSLRSAGDSYEQYF.

This clone has more than one count but fewer than ten. V usage is TRBV11-1 and J usage is TRBJ1-5, with D perhaps TRBD1 (5 bases). The CDR3 is made up of 14 amino acids. V lost 5 bases and J lost 4, with 12 bases in between. CDR1 is SGHAT and CDR2 is FQDESV in the germline V gene (reference sequence). CDR3 region: CASSPGGGNQPQHF. The DNA of the CDR3 is TGTGCCAGCAGCCCGGGGGGGGGTAATCAGCCCCAGCATTTT.

The chain uses TRBV6-2 or TRBV6-3 and TRBJ2-7; D is possibly TRBD1 (5 bases). CDR3 length equals 15 residues. Germline V gives CDR1 MNHEY, CDR2 SVGEGT. The V gene lost 2 bases and the J gene lost 5 bases, with 16 bases spanning the gap. The CDR3 bases are TGTGCCAGCAGTTACCCCGCAGGGCAAAGAAACGAGCAGTACTTC. Translating it yields CASSYPAGQRNEQYF.

CDR3 in DNA: TGTGCCAGCAGTTACGCCGGACAGGGCTACAATGAGCAGTTCTTC. Translation: CASSYAGQGYNEQFF. The chain joins TRBV6-6 to TRBJ2-1; 8 nucleotides match TRBD1. Trimming at V came to 2 bases and at J to 3 bases, leaving 3 bases not matched to a gene. Germline CDR1 and CDR2: MNHNY and SVGAGI (reference sequence). This CDR3 has 15 amino acids.

J is TRBJ1-5 and V is TRBV28; D perhaps matches TRBD1 (5 bases). Germline V gene sequence: CDR1 MDHEN, CDR2 SYDVKM. Trimming left V 3 bases short and J 5 bases short, with 17 bases between. The CDR3 has 16 amino acids. In nucleotides, the CDR3 is TGTGCCAGCAGTTTGGGGAAGGGGATACGCCATCAGCCCCAGCATTTT. Translated, it gives CASSLGKGIRHQPQHF.

CDR3 nucleotides: TGTGCCAGCAGTCGAGCCCCCACAGATACGCAGTATTTT. This translates into CASSRAPTDTQYF. V and J are TRBV7-2 and TRBJ2-3; D gene unclear. Per germline, CDR1 SGHTA and CDR2 FQGNSA. The CDR3 runs to 13 residues. V dropped 6 bases and J dropped 2 bases, with 9 bases sitting between them.

The chain combines TRBV5-1 with TRBJ2-7; tentatively, D is TRBD2 (5 bases). The germline V gene encodes CDR1 SGHRS and CDR2 YFSETQ. Trimming removed 0 bases at V and 1 base at J, with 14 bases between. The CDR3 runs to 16 residues. This CDR3 is CASSLGSVRASYEQYF. DNA of the CDR3: TGCGCCAGCAGCTTGGGATCGGTGCGGGCATCCTACGAGCAGTACTTC.

Points on this clone: The same CDR3 is also encoded by other DNA sequences in this sample. The CDR3 region has the DNA TGTGCCAGCAGCTTCCCGGGACTAGCCTACGAGCAGTACTTC. This encodes CASSFPGLAYEQYF. The chain is built from TRBV5-6 and TRBJ2-7, with 8 bases lining up with TRBD2. CDR3 size: 14 residues. Trimming cost V 2 bases and J 2 bases; bases outside gene matches: 3. The V gene's germline CDR1 is SGHDT and CDR2 YYEEEE.

The rearrangement links TRBV6-2 or TRBV6-3 to TRBJ1-1; D remains unclear. Per the germline V gene, CDR1 is MNHEY and CDR2 is SVGEGT. Trimming shortened V by 6 bases and J by 7 bases, and 18 bases separated the two germline ends. The CDR3 is made up of 14 amino acids. The CDR3 sequence: CASSDGVMLLEAFF. The CDR3, as DNA: TGTGCCAGCAGCGACGGCGTAATGCTCCTTGAAGCTTTCTTT.

CDR3 sequence reads: CASSPFGRGGQFF. DNA of the CDR3: TGTGCCAGCAGCCCATTCGGGAGAGGTGGGCAGTTCTTC. The chain recombines TRBV7-9 with TRBJ2-1; possibly TRBD2 for D (6 bases). V lost 5 bases and J lost 12, with 17 bases in between. Germline-derived CDR1 and CDR2 are SEHNR and FQNEAQ (reference sequence). The CDR3 spans 13 residues. Combining the CDR3 with reference TRBV7-9 and TRBJ2-1 gives the whole variable domain DTGVSQNPRHKITKRGQNVTFRCDPISEHNRLYWYRQTLGQGPEFLTYFQNEAQLEKSRLLSDRFSAERPKGSFSTLEIQRTEQGDSAMYLCASSPFGRGGQFFGPGTRLTVL.

The V call is TRBV19, the J call TRBJ1-1, with D possibly matching TRBD1 (5 bases). V lost 6 bases, J lost 4 bases, and 15 bases lay in between. Germline V gene data show CDR1 as LNHDA and CDR2 as SQIVND (reference sequence). The CDR3 has 14 amino acids. In DNA form, the CDR3 reads TGTGCCAGTAGGGGGCAGGGTCGGGGCACTGAAGCTTTCTTT. Its protein product is CASRGQGRGTEAFF.

The count of this clone is one. The rearrangement joins TRBV6-1 to TRBJ1-3; possible D gene TRBD1, 5 bases. The ends were cut back, 1 base at V and 11 bases at J, with 15 bases in the middle. The CDR3 has 14 residues. Germline V lookup: CDR1 MNHNS, CDR2 SASEGT. CDR3 loop: CASSEGSGPRAIYF. DNA of the CDR3: TGTGCCAGCAGTGAAGGGTCAGGGCCGCGGGCCATATATTTT.

The CDR3 nucleotides are TGTGCCAGCAGCTTGGTCGGGACGGATAACTATGGCTACACCTTC. This translates into CASSLVGTDNYGYTF. The chain recombines TRBV5-4 with TRBJ1-2; TRBD1 is a possible D gene (5 bases). The CDR3 has 15 residues. Per germline, CDR1 SGHNT and CDR2 YYREEE (reference sequence). Between the trimmed V and J ends, which lost 0 bases and 1 base, there was a span of 10 bases.

The chain has TRBV10-1 and TRBJ2-3; D gene uncertain. Trimming took off 6 bases at V and 4 bases at J, with 17 bases between the two ends. This CDR3 comprises 15 residues. Germline CDR1 reads WNHNN; CDR2 reads SYGVQD (reference sequence). The CDR3 is CASSSGPHSPDTQYF. The CDR3 DNA is TGCGCCAGCAGCTCCGGGCCCCATAGCCCAGATACGCAGTATTTT.

This clone was recorded only once. This chain joins TRBV24-1 and TRBJ2-1; 10 positions agree with TRBD1. Per germline, CDR1 KGHDR and CDR2 SFDVKD. There are 15 residues in the CDR3. Trimming cost V 9 bases and J 3 bases; bases outside gene matches: 7. CDR3 in DNA: TGTGCCACCGGGACAGGGGAAGGGATCTACAATGAGCAGTTCTTC. It translates to CATGTGEGIYNEQFF.

J is TRBJ2-3 and V is TRBV28; 10 bases line up with TRBD2. Germline CDR1 MDHEN, CDR2 SYDVKM. The CDR3 sequence is 16 residues long. The trim removed 5 bases at V and 2 bases at J, leaving 7 bases unmatched. The CDR3: CASSLSTSGTTDTQYF. Here the CDR3 DNA reads TGTGCCAGCAGTCTAAGCACTAGCGGGACCACAGATACGCAGTATTTT.

This chain connects TRBV21-1 to TRBJ2-5. TRBV21-1 has pseudogene status. This CDR3 region has 22 residues. The CDR3 sequence is CASSNPSYPGGKTGPGWRTQYF. In DNA, the CDR3 is TGTGCCAGCAGCAACCCCTCCTACCCAGGTGGAAAAACAGGTCCGGGGTGGCGGACCCAGTACTTC.

This sequence joins TRBV3-1 (or the pseudogene TRBV3-2) and TRBJ1-2; TRBD1 aligns across 8 bases. The V gene end was trimmed by 1 base and the J gene end by 8 bases; junction bases not matched to a gene: 3. Germline V CDR1 and CDR2: LGHDT, YNNKEL (reference sequence). This CDR3 has 13 amino acids. CDR3 sequence: CASSQGQGIGYTF. CDR3 DNA: TGTGCCAGCAGCCAAGGACAGGGGATCGGCTACACCTTC.

The chain uses TRBV25-1 and TRBJ2-7, with D possibly TRBD2 on 6 matching bases. There are 15 residues in the CDR3. In germline, CDR1 is MGHDK, CDR2 SYGVNS. Deletions cut 6 bases from V and 3 bases from J, with 18 bases between. The CDR3 here is CASSFGGQIGYEQYF. In DNA form, the CDR3 reads TGTGCCAGCAGCTTCGGAGGGCAGATTGGCTACGAGCAGTACTTC.

This chain uses TRBV18 with TRBJ2-1; D could derive from TRBD1 or TRBD2 (6 bases each). The CDR3 runs to 15 residues. Trimming cost V 2 bases and J 1 base, with 9 bases left between them. In germline, CDR1 is KGHSH, CDR2 LQKENI. The CDR3 DNA reads TGTGCCAGCTCACCAAGGGGGGCATCCTACAATGAGCAGTTCTTC. Translated, it gives CASSPRGASYNEQFF.

For this clone: Relative to the germline gene, one junction end is altered; a read error may explain this. The rearrangement links TRBV7-7 to TRBJ2-5; D possibly corresponds to TRBD2 (5 bases). The germline CDR1 and CDR2 sequences are SSHAT and FNYEAQ (reference sequence). The CDR3 loop spans 13 amino acids. CDR3 sequence reads: CASSLDWRETQYF. In nucleotides, the CDR3 is TGTGCTAGCAGCTTGGATTGGAGGGAGACCCAGTACTTC. Full variable domain (outside the CDR3, taken from reference TRBV7-7 and TRBJ2-5): GAGVSQSPRYKVTKRGQDVTLRCDPISSHATLYWYQQALGQGPEFLTYFNYEAQPDKSGLPSDRFSAERPEGSISTLTIQRTEQRDSAMYRCASSLDWRETQYFGPGTRLLVL.

The rearrangement joins TRBV7-3 to TRBJ2-5; D gene uncertain. Trimming shortened V by 5 bases and J by 1 base, and 17 bases separated the two germline ends. In germline, CDR1 is SGHTA, CDR2 FQGTGA. This CDR3 has 16 residues. The CDR3 nucleotides read TGTGCCAGCAGCCCTCACGGCAGCCAAGGCCAAGAGACCCAGTACTTC. Translation: CASSPHGSQGQETQYF.

The chain joins TRBV12-5 to TRBJ2-1, with TRBD1 as a possible D gene (5 bases). Germline CDR1 and CDR2: LGHNT and FRNRAP. The CDR3 is made up of 12 amino acids. Trimming removed 1 base from V and 11 bases from J, with 9 bases in between. CDR3 sequence: CASGLGGVQQFF. CDR3 coding DNA: TGTGCTAGTGGTTTGGGGGGCGTTCAGCAGTTCTTC.